Here is one T cell receptor beta chain with its context. The antigen remains unidentified. TCRdb re-called the 5' RACE reads; one entry per CDR3 protein, DNA not given. The table gives 400,000 to 450,000 distinct CDR3 sequences; the top ten clones make up under 7.5% of it. These data belong to a study of T cells expressing NK-cell markers. Study-level information: Researchers got TCR beta repertoires out of sorted CD3+CD56+NKG2C+, CD3+CD56+NKG2C- and CD3+CD56-NKG2C+ T cells. Among the eight sequenced donors, seven tested HCMV-seropositive and one tested seronegative.

Whole-study findings and limits: Whether expanded NKG2C+ T cell clones recognized HCMV stayed uncertain.

The germline gives CDR1 SEHNR, CDR2 FQNEAQ (reference sequence). CDR3 length equals 14 residues. The V gene is TRBV7-9, the J gene TRBJ1-5. The origin of this receptor is a woman between 18 and 70 years old in good health. The sample was blood T cells: a sorted CD56 or NKG2C T cell subset, CD4+ or CD8+ T cells, or bulk PBMC T cells (not recorded which). The chain's CDR3 is CASSPQGGSQPQHF.